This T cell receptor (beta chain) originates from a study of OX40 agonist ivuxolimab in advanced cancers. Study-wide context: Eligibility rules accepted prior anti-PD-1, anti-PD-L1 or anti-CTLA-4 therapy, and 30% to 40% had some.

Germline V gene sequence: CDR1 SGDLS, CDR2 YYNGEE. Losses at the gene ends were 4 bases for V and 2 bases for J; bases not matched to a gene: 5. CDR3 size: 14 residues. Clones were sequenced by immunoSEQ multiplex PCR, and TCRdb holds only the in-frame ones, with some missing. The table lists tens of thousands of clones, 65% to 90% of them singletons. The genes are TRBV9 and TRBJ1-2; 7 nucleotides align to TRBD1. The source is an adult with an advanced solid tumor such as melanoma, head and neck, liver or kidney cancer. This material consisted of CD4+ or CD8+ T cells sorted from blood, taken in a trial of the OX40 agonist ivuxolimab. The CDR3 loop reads CASSTPTGNYGYTF. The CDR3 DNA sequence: TGTGCCAGCAGCACTCCGACAGGGAACTATGGCTACACCTTC. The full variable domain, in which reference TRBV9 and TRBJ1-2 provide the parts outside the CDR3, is DSGVTQTPKHLITATGQRVTLRCSPRSGDLSVYWYQQSLDQGLQFLIQYYNGEERAKGNILERFSAQQFPDLHSELNLSSLELGDSALYFCASSTPTGNYGYTFGSGTRLTVV.